These T cell receptor beta chains were read from a single sample in a study of blood T cells in healthy people across ages. TCRdb ran MiXCR on the 5' RACE reads and lists one entry per CDR3 protein. Of about 780,000 distinct CDR3 sequences listed, more than 25% are singletons. These data were also filed under a second study, of T cells of mothers and their children.

Material: blood. The receptors shown here come from a boy aged 5-17 years in good health. Each CDR3 is given with its conserved first and last residue. Fields, in order: J gene, V gene, D gene, clone size, CDR3 DNA, CDR3 protein. D genes are given only for firm matches. Size tells how often a clone was seen (once, few, many) or the class of an expanded clone, and some rows leave it out.

>TRBJ2-2|TRBV6-5|TRBD2|.
TGTGCCAGCAGTTACTCGAGAGCGGCGGGGGGGCATAACGGGGAGCTGTTTTTT
CASSYSRAAGGHNGELFF
>TRBJ2-7|TRBV5-4|TRBD2|.
TGTGCCAGCAGCTTGGGGGGACTAGCGGGGGGCTACGAGCAGTACTTC
CASSLGGLAGGYEQYF
>TRBJ1-3|TRBV6-5|.|.
TGTGCCAGCAGTCCGGACAGTTTCGGAAACACCATATATTTT
CASSPDSFGNTIYF
>TRBJ2-7|TRBV7-2|TRBD1|.
TGTGCCAGCAGCTGGACAGGGATGACTACCTACGAGCAGTACTTC
CASSWTGMTTYEQYF
>TRBJ2-3|TRBV29-1|TRBD1|.
TGCAGCGTAGACAGGGATTCAGATACGCAGTATTTT
CSVDRDSDTQYF
>TRBJ2-1|TRBV6-5|.|few
TGTGCCAGCAGTTCCTTTAGGAATGAGCAGTTCTTC
CASSSFRNEQFF
>TRBJ2-5|TRBV29-1|TRBD1|.
TGCAGCGTAGACAGGGTGGGAGAGACCCAGTACTTC
CSVDRVGETQYF
>TRBJ1-4|TRBV29-1|TRBD1|.
TGCAGCGTTGATCAGGGGGCCACGAATAGGCTGTTTTTT
CSVDQGATNRLFF
>TRBJ2-7|TRBV11-2|.|.
TGTGCCAGCAGTCAAGGGGGGGCAGGAGCCTACGAGCAGTACTTC
CASSQGGAGAYEQYF
>TRBJ2-1|TRBV2|.|.
TGTGCCAGCAGTGTCTCTCCCGATGAGCAGTTCTTC
CASSVSPDEQFF
>TRBJ2-5|TRBV12-3/TRBV12-4|.|many
TGTGCCAGCAGCCTTCAGGTCCGGGTAGGGACCCAGTACTTC
CASSLQVRVGTQYF
>TRBJ2-2|TRBV20-1|.|.
TGCAGTGGTCAATGGAGGGCCGGGGAGCTGTTTTTT
CSGQWRAGELFF
>TRBJ1-2|TRBV20-1|.|few
TGCAGTGCTAGAGATCGGGGGGCAGGATCTTACACCTTC
CSARDRGAGSYTF
>TRBJ2-5|TRBV12-3/TRBV12-4|TRBD2|few
TGTGCCAGCAGCCCTGATTGGGGGGGGCAAGAGACCCAGTACTTC
CASSPDWGGQETQYF
>TRBJ2-5|TRBV7-9|.|.
TGTGCCAGCAGCTTAGCAGGAGCGGTGGAGACCCAGTACTTC
CASSLAGAVETQYF
>TRBJ1-4|TRBV12-3/TRBV12-4|TRBD1|.
TGTGCCATCGACAGGGCCGAAAAACTGTTTTTT
CAIDRAEKLFF
>TRBJ2-7|TRBV12-5|TRBD1|few
TGTGCTAGTGGCAGGGACAGGGACTACGAGCAGTACTTC
CASGRDRDYEQYF
>TRBJ1-5|TRBV25-1|.|few
TGTGCCAGCAGTGAAGTAAGTCAGCCCCAGCATTTT
CASSEVSQPQHF
>TRBJ1-5|TRBV4-1|.|few
TGCGCCAGCAGCCAAGAGGGCGGGGTGAGGGTGTATCAGCCCCAGCATTTT
CASSQEGGVRVYQPQHF
>TRBJ2-5|TRBV28|.|.
TGTGCCAGCAGTTCCTTAGTCTCGGGCGGGGTGGAGACCCAGTACTTC
CASSSLVSGGVETQYF
>TRBJ1-1|TRBV20-1|.|.
TGCAGAGCTAGAGTCCGAACGAACACTGAAGCTTTCTTT
CRARVRTNTEAFF
>TRBJ2-1|TRBV2|TRBD2|.
TGTGCCAGCAGTGTTAAGCCGCGGGGGTTGTGGGATGAGCAGTTCTTC
CASSVKPRGLWDEQFF
>TRBJ2-1|TRBV10-3|.|few
TGTGCCACCATGGACTCTGGGAATGAGCAGTTCTTC
CATMDSGNEQFF
>TRBJ2-7|TRBV5-5|.|few
TGTGCCAGCAGCTTGGGTAGGCTGGTCTACGAGCAGTACTTC
CASSLGRLVYEQYF
>TRBJ2-5|TRBV9|.|few
TGTGCCAGCAGCGTATCGCCAGGGCTAGAGACCCAGTACTTC
CASSVSPGLETQYF
>TRBJ2-5|TRBV20-1|TRBD1|.
TGCAGTGCTAGGGGATTGGCCAGGGGGCAAGAGACCCAGTACTTC
CSARGLARGQETQYF
>TRBJ1-1|TRBV6-5|.|once
TGTGCCACAAGCAGGGGTTCGATACCCACTGAAGCTTTCTTT
CATSRGSIPTEAFF
>TRBJ2-5|TRBV7-2|TRBD2|few
TGTGCCAGCAGCTTAGAGTCTAGCGGGGGGGCAGAGACCCAGTACTTC
CASSLESSGGAETQYF
>TRBJ2-7|TRBV11-2|.|few
TGTGCCAGCAGCTTATATTATCGGGGCGAGCAGTACTTC
CASSLYYRGEQYF
>TRBJ2-1|TRBV12-3/TRBV12-4|TRBD1|.
TGTGCCAGCAGTTTACGGACAGGGGGCGCCTACAATGGGCAGTTCTTC
CASSLRTGGAYNGQFF